The 23 T cell receptor beta chains below all came from one sample that was sequenced in a study of blood T cells in healthy people across ages (dated by TCRdb to the mid-2010s). Receptor amplification or capture employed 5' RACE. TCRdb lists the instrument as Illumina HiSeq 2500. The second PCR ran for about 6 to 12 cycles and used a J-beta primer mix along with a sample-barcoded 5' primer. The public reads were run again by TCRdb, first through fastp at Q25 and then through MiXCR, and only productive beta chains were kept. Duplicate CDR3 protein sequences are folded into a single record with the most common DNA and genes. The sample table holds about a million distinct CDR3 sequences, of which around two fifths were seen once. About an eighth of the sample lies in the top ten. The sequenced material came from blood. These receptors came from a man between 18 and 29 years old in good health.

This clonotype has a count of ten or more. The chain links TRBV20-1 to TRBJ1-2; TRBD1 might be the D (5 bases). Germline V gene sequence: CDR1 DFQATT, CDR2 SNEGSKA (reference sequence). V was cut by 6 bases and J by 4 bases, with 18 bases left in between. The CDR3 spans 14 residues. The CDR3 nucleotides are TGCAGTGCGAAGAAGACAGCATCCACCTATGGCTACACCTTC. Its translation is CSAKKTASTYGYTF.

This clonotype was counted between two and nine times. The CDR3 nucleotides read TGTGCCAGCAGGGACAGGGGTGCGCCAAGGAACACTGAAGCTTTCTTT. This translates into CASRDRGAPRNTEAFF. This chain joins TRBV4-2 and TRBJ1-1; 9 nucleotides agree with TRBD1. CDR1 is LGHNA and CDR2 is YNFKEQ in the germline V gene. After removal of 6 bases from V and 1 base from J, the junction contained 9 bases not matched to a gene. This CDR3 comprises 16 residues.

This clonotype occurred many times. The chain links TRBV7-2 to TRBJ2-1; TRBD2 matches 10 bases. The CDR3 is 15 residues long. In germline, CDR1 is SGHTA, CDR2 FQGNSA. V dropped 3 bases and J dropped 2; count of bases not matched to a gene: 1. CDR3 in amino acids: CASSFTSGAYNEQFF. The CDR3 region has the DNA TGTGCCAGCAGCTTTACTAGCGGGGCCTACAATGAGCAGTTCTTC.

Ten or more counts support this clonotype. The chain links TRBV20-1 to TRBJ1-2; a weak D match, TRBD1 (6 bases). The CDR3 has 16 amino acids. Trimming took off 7 bases at V and 6 bases at J, with 27 bases between the two ends. Germline CDR1 is DFQATT and CDR2 is SNEGSKA (reference sequence). CDR3: CSVPPGVTIIGDGYTF. As DNA, the CDR3 is TGCAGTGTTCCCCCAGGGGTGACAATTATAGGCGATGGCTACACCTTC.

This clonotype was observed a handful of times. V and J are TRBV10-3 and TRBJ2-7, with TRBD1 identical over 10 bases. Germline loops: CDR1 ENHRY, CDR2 SYGVKD. The CDR3 sequence is 16 residues long. Germline trimming cut 2 bases from V and 1 base from J; bases unmatched to any gene: 5. DNA for the CDR3: TGTGCCATCAGTGAGCCCCGACAGGGGGCGTCCTACGAGCAGTACTTC. Protein product: CAISEPRQGASYEQYF.

The rearrangement joins TRBV24-1 to TRBJ1-5; 10 nucleotides match TRBD1. Germline CDR1 and CDR2: KGHDR and SFDVKD. The junction had 4 bases not matched to a gene; V was cut back by 3 bases and J by 6 bases. The CDR3 is 15 residues long. The CDR3 loop reads CATSDTRTGGQPQHF. CDR3 DNA: TGTGCCACCAGTGATACCCGGACAGGGGGTCAGCCCCAGCATTTT.

The chain couples TRBV15 to TRBJ1-1; no reliable D call. Germline V CDR1 and CDR2: LNHNV, YYDKDF (reference sequence). The germline V and J ends were trimmed by 3 bases and 1 base, with 9 bases remaining between them. CDR3 length: 14 residues. CDR3 bases: TGTGCCACCAGCAGTCGCAGAGGGAACACTGAAGCTTTCTTT. Its protein product is CATSSRRGNTEAFF.

The chain joins TRBV6-2 or TRBV6-3 to TRBJ2-2; 10 nucleotides line up with TRBD1. The CDR3 spans 16 residues. Looked up from germline, CDR1 is MNHEY and CDR2 is SVGEGT. J gave up 3 bases and V 2 bases, and 3 bases lay outside the gene matches. CDR3 in DNA: TGTGCCAGCAGTTACCAAGGACAGGGGGACACCGGGGAGCTGTTTTTT. This sequence encodes CASSYQGQGDTGELFF.

This clonotype has just a few counts. The chain carries TRBV18 and TRBJ1-2; no definite D call. The CDR3 covers 17 residues. Germline V gene sequence: CDR1 KGHSH, CDR2 LQKENI. Trimming stripped 1 base from V and 0 bases from J, with 15 bases between. The CDR3 region is CASSPLSTEEANYGYTF. CDR3 bases: TGTGCCAGCTCACCACTTTCTACAGAGGAAGCTAACTATGGCTACACCTTC.

V and J are TRBV10-3 and TRBJ1-2, with a weak D call TRBD1 (5 bases). The CDR3 has 16 residues. V dropped 2 bases and J dropped 6 bases, with 19 bases sitting between them. CDR1 is ENHRY, CDR2 SYGVKD, per germline. CDR3 loop: CAISEPRKTEEDGYTF. CDR3 DNA sequence: TGTGCCATCAGTGAGCCGAGAAAGACAGAGGAGGATGGCTACACCTTC.

V usage is TRBV27 and J usage is TRBJ2-3; TRBD1 or TRBD2 may be the D gene (6 bases each). Germline CDR1 is MNHEY and CDR2 is SMNVEV (reference sequence). V was pared by 3 bases and J by 7 bases, with 17 bases between. This CDR3 is built from 15 residues. CDR3 sequence: CASSFSGAKGNTQYF. The CDR3 DNA reads as TGTGCCAGCAGTTTTTCGGGGGCAAAGGGGAATACGCAGTATTTT.

This clonotype was counted between two and nine times. The CDR3, as DNA: TGTGCCAGCAGCAAAGGACCCGCTCGGTCCTACGAGCAGTACTTC. Residues: CASSKGPARSYEQYF. The V call is TRBV7-2, the J call TRBJ2-7; D unresolved. The germline V and J ends were trimmed by 5 bases and 1 base, with 15 bases remaining between them. The CDR3 extends over 15 amino acids. CDR1 and CDR2 (germline): SGHTA, FQGNSA.

This clonotype was seen only once. CDR3 coding DNA: TGTGCCAGCAGCCTAGTTGCTAGCGCTGAAGCTTTCTTT. It specifies CASSLVASAEAFF. This chain connects TRBV3-1 to TRBJ1-1; D not resolved. Trimming stripped 4 bases from V and 6 bases from J, with 12 bases between. Looked up from germline, CDR1 is LGHDT and CDR2 is YNNKEL (reference sequence). The CDR3 sequence is 13 residues long. Drawing the rest from reference TRBV3-1 and TRBJ1-1, the complete variable domain is DTAVSQTPKYLVTQMGNDKSIKCEQNLGHDTMYWYKQDSKKFLKIMFSYNNKELIINETVPNRFSPKSPDKAHLNLHINSLELGDSAVYFCASSLVASAEAFFGQGTRLTVV.

The chain joins TRBV6-1 to TRBJ2-5; 10 bases are a match to TRBD1. The CDR3 covers 16 residues. Germline loops: CDR1 MNHNS, CDR2 SASEGT. After removal of 3 bases from V and 0 bases from J, the junction contained 4 bases not matched to a gene. CDR3 coding DNA: TGTGCCAGCAGTGACCGGGACAGGGGATACCAAGAGACCCAGTACTTC. Protein: CASSDRDRGYQETQYF.

This clonotype was seen many times. This chain uses TRBV10-3 with TRBJ2-7, with D maybe TRBD2 (5 bases). Trimming cost V 6 bases and J 7 bases, with 16 bases left between them. Germline assignment: CDR1 ENHRY and CDR2 SYGVKD. The CDR3 consists of 13 residues. Written as DNA, the CDR3 is TGTGCCATCAGGAAAACGACGGGCGGGGAGCAGTACTTC. Protein product: CAIRKTTGGEQYF.

The chain employs TRBV7-6 and TRBJ2-1, with D unresolved. The CDR3 spans 15 residues. The V and J ends lost 4 bases and 5 bases respectively, with 15 bases between them. From germline, CDR1 is SGHVS and CDR2 FNYEAQ. This chain's CDR3 is CASSSSPATHNEQFF. The CDR3 DNA follows: TGTGCCAGCAGCTCCTCCCCAGCAACCCACAATGAGCAGTTCTTC.

The rearrangement links TRBV19 to TRBJ1-2; D gene ambiguous. The germline V gene encodes CDR1 LNHDA and CDR2 SQIVND (reference sequence). V dropped 1 base and J dropped 0 bases, with 9 bases sitting between them. The CDR3 has 15 residues. The CDR3 spells CASSIGFEANYGYTF. CDR3 coding DNA: TGTGCCAGTAGTATAGGATTTGAAGCTAACTATGGCTACACCTTC.

The CDR3 loop is CASSYGDGANVLTF. The DNA of the CDR3 is TGTGCCAGCAGCTATGGGGATGGGGCCAACGTCCTGACTTTC. The chain links TRBV7-3 to TRBJ2-6; no clear D. V was shortened by 4 bases and J by 3 bases, with 7 bases between the two germline ends. The CDR3 totals 14 residues. Germline loops: CDR1 SGHTA, CDR2 FQGTGA.

This clonotype was observed a few times. CDR3 sequence: CASSLPGQEQYF. In DNA, the CDR3 is TGTGCCAGCAGCCTCCCGGGACAGGAGCAGTACTTC. The V call is TRBV9, the J call TRBJ2-5, with TRBD1 matching 8 bases. The germline V gene encodes CDR1 SGDLS and CDR2 YYNGEE. The CDR3 is 12 amino acids. V trimming: 4 bases; J trimming: 11 bases; junction bases outside the gene matches: 7.

The sample holds a few counts of this clonotype. This chain joins TRBV29-1 and TRBJ2-3; D is possibly TRBD1 (6 bases). The CDR3 is made up of 15 amino acids. CDR1 and CDR2 from the germline V gene are SQVTM and ANQGSEA. Deletions cut 7 bases from V and 4 bases from J, with 21 bases between. The CDR3 region is CSGGRAGASSDTQYF. CDR3 sequence (DNA): TGCAGCGGAGGTCGGGCAGGGGCTTCTTCAGATACGCAGTATTTT.

The chain combines TRBV12-3 or TRBV12-4 with TRBJ1-1; 7 nucleotides match TRBD1. The CDR3 is 15 amino acids. The junction had 11 bases not matched to a gene; V was cut back by 5 bases and J by 5 bases. The CDR3 here is CASSPGGTVLTEAFF. The CDR3 DNA sequence: TGTGCCAGCAGTCCCGGTGGGACAGTATTGACTGAAGCTTTCTTT.

V is TRBV4-3 and J is TRBJ2-7; D unresolved. The CDR3 sequence is 14 residues long. Germline V gene sequence: CDR1 LGHNA, CDR2 YSLEER. Trimming shortened V by 1 base and J by 7 bases, and 14 bases separated the two germline ends. CDR3 bases: TGCGCCAGCAGCCAAGTGAATGCATACAATGAGCAGTACTTC. Its translation: CASSQVNAYNEQYF.

This chain joins TRBV4-1 and TRBJ2-1, with 8 bases matching TRBD2. The V segment lost 4 bases and the J segment 0 bases; nucleotides outside the gene matches: 8. The CDR3 loop spans 17 amino acids. Looked up from germline, CDR1 is MGHRA and CDR2 is YSYEKL. The CDR3 region is CASSRITRGGSYNEQFF. In DNA form, the CDR3 reads TGCGCCAGCAGCCGTATTACCCGGGGGGGCTCCTACAATGAGCAGTTCTTC.